Following are 5 T cell receptor beta chains from one sample sequenced in a study of cytomegalovirus exposure and HLA in healthy donors. The PCR contained 60 Vbeta and 13 Jbeta primers. The repertoire was sequenced with immunoSEQ multiplex PCR; TCRdb's copy has only in-frame clones and lacks some. The table lists fewer than 85,000 clones, with approximately 4.5% in the top ten. The specimen sequenced was PBMCs. The source is a woman aged 40 to 50 in good health and CMV-seropositive.

The rearrangement uses TRBV28 and TRBJ1-1; TRBD1 matches at 9 bases. CDR1 is MDHEN and CDR2 is SYDVKM in the germline V gene. The junction had 4 bases not matched to a gene; V was cut back by 4 bases and J by 1 base. This CDR3 region has 15 residues. CDR3 region: CASSSPGQGNTEAFF. DNA for the CDR3: TGTGCCAGCAGTTCACCGGGACAGGGGAACACTGAAGCTTTCTTT.

This chain uses TRBV6-6 with TRBJ1-1, with 7 bases fitting TRBD1. The CDR3 consists of 14 residues. The trim removed 4 bases at V and 1 base at J, leaving 3 bases unmatched. From germline, CDR1 is MNHNY and CDR2 SVGAGI (reference sequence). CDR3: CASSFGTANTEAFF. DNA of the CDR3: TGTGCCAGCAGTTTTGGGACAGCGAACACTGAAGCTTTCTTT.

The chain couples TRBV5-1 to TRBJ2-3; D may be TRBD2 (6 bases). The CDR3 consists of 15 residues. Germline lookup yields CDR1 SGHRS and CDR2 YFSETQ. V was clipped by 4 bases and J by 0 bases, with 12 bases between them. Here the CDR3 reads CASSPGLPSTDTQYF. In nucleotides, the CDR3 is TGCGCCAGCAGCCCAGGACTACCCAGCACAGATACGCAGTATTTT.

This chain connects TRBV28 to TRBJ2-2; D ambiguous. Looked up from germline, CDR1 is MDHEN and CDR2 is SYDVKM. This CDR3 comprises 15 residues. The V end was cut by 3 bases, the J end by 4 bases, with 12 bases between. The CDR3 loop reads CASSLTYYGTGELFF. CDR3 bases: TGTGCCAGCAGTTTGACGTACTACGGCACCGGGGAGCTGTTTTTT.

The V gene is TRBV2, the J gene TRBJ1-1, with TRBD1 matching over 8 bases. The CDR3 runs 13 residues. CDR1 is SNHLY, CDR2 FYNNEI, per germline. Unmatched junction bases numbered 7, after V lost 9 bases and J lost 4 bases. The CDR3 bases are TGTGCCAGAAGACGGACAGGGTCCACTGAAGCTTTCTTT. Protein: CARRRTGSTEAFF.